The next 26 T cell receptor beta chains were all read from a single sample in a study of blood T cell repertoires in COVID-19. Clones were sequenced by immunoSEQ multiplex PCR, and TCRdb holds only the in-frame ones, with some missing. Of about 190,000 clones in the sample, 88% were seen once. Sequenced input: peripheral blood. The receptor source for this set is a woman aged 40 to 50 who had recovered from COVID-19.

CDR3 residues: CASSSGGRSYNEQFF. The DNA for the CDR3 is TGTGCCAGCAGTTCCGGCGGGAGATCCTACAATGAGCAGTTCTTC. This chain links TRBV6-5 with TRBJ2-1; TRBD2 agrees at 7 bases. CDR3 length: 15 residues. Trimming at V came to 4 bases and at J to 1 base, leaving 4 bases not matched to a gene. From germline, CDR1 is MNHEY and CDR2 SVGAGI.

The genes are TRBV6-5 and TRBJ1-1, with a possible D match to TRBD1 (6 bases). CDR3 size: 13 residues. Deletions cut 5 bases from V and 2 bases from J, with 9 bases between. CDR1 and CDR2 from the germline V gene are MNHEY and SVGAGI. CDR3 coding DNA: TGTGCCAGCAGTCAACAGGGAAACACTGAAGCTTTCTTT. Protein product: CASSQQGNTEAFF.

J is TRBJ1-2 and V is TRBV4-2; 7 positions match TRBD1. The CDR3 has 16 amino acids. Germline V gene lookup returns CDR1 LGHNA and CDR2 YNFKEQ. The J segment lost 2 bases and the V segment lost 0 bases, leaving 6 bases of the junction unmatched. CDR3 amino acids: CASSQDKGRGNYGYTF. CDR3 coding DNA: TGTGCCAGCAGCCAAGATAAGGGCAGGGGGAACTATGGCTACACCTTC.

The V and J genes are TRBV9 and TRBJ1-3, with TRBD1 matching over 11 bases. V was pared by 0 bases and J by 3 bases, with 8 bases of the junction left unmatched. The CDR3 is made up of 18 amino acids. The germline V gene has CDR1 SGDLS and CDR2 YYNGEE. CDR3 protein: CASSVELLDRGRGNTIYF. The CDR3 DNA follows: TGTGCCAGCAGCGTAGAACTACTGGACAGGGGGCGTGGAAACACCATATATTTT.

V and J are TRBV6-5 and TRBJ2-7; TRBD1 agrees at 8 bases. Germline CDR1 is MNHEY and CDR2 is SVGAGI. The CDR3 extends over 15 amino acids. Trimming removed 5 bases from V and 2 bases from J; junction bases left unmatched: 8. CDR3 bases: TGTGCCAGCAGTACCTCCAGGACAGGGACCTACGAGCAGTACTTC. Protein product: CASSTSRTGTYEQYF.

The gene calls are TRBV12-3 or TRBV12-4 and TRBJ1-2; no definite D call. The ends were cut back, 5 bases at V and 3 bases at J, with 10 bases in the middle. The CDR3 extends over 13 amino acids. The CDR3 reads CASSPQNYYGYTF. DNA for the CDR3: TGTGCCAGCAGTCCGCAGAATTACTATGGCTACACCTTC.

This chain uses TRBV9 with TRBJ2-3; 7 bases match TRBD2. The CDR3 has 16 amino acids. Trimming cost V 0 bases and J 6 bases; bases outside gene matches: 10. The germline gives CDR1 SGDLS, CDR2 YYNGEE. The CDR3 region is CASSVGPSGPMDTQYF. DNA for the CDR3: TGTGCCAGCAGCGTAGGTCCTAGCGGACCGATGGATACGCAGTATTTT.

The CDR3 coding sequence is TGTGCCAGCAGCCAAGATCGGCGGGAGGGCCTAAAGTACGAGCAGTACTTC. Residues: CASSQDRREGLKYEQYF. This sequence joins TRBV3-1 (or the pseudogene TRBV3-2) and TRBJ2-7; TRBD2 matches at 9 bases. J lost 4 bases, V lost 0 bases, and 10 bases had no gene match. This CDR3 is 17 amino acids long. Germline CDR1 reads LGHDT; CDR2 reads YNNKEL (reference sequence).

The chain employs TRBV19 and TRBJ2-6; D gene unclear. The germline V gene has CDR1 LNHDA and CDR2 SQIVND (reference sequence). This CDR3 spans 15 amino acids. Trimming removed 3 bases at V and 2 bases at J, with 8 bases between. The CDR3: CASSIIGAGANVLTF. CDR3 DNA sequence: TGTGCCAGTAGTATTATAGGAGCTGGGGCCAACGTCCTGACTTTC.

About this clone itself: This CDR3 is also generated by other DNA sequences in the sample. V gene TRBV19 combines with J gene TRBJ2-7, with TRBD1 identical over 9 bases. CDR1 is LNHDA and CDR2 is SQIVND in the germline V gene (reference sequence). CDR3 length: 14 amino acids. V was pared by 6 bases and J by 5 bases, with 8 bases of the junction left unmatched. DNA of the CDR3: TGTGCCAGTAGACCCGGGACAGGGCTCCACGAGCAGTACTTC. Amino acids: CASRPGTGLHEQYF. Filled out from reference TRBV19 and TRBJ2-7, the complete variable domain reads DGGITQSPKYLFRKEGQNVTLSCEQNLNHDAMYWYRQDPGQGLRLIYYSQIVNDFQKGDIAEGYSVSREKKESFPLTVTSAQKNPTAFYLCASRPGTGLHEQYFGPGTRLTVT.

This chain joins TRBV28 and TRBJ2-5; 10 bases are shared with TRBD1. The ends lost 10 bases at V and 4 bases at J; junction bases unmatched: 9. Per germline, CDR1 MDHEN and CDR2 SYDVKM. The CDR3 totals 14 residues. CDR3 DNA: TGTGCCACTCTCCTGGGACAGGGGCCAGAGACCCAGTACTTC. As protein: CATLLGQGPETQYF.

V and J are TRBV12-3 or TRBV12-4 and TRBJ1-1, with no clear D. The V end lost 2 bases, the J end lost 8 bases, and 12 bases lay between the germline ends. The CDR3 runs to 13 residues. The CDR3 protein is CASSLISGREAFF. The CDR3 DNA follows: TGTGCCAGCAGTTTAATCAGCGGGCGGGAAGCTTTCTTT.

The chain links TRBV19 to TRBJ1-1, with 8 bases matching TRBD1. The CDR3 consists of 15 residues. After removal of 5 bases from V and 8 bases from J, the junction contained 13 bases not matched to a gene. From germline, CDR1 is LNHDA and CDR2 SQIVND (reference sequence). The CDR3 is CASSVPGQDPPEAFF. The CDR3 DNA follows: TGTGCCAGTAGTGTACCGGGACAGGACCCCCCAGAAGCTTTCTTT.

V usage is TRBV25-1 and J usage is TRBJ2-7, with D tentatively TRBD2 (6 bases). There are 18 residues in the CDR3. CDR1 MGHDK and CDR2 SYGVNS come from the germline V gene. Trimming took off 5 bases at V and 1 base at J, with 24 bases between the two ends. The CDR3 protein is CASSWSAAGSVLSYEQYF. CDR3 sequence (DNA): TGTGCCAGCAGTTGGTCCGCAGCGGGTAGCGTACTGTCCTACGAGCAGTACTTC.

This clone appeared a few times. The CDR3 reads CASSSNRDSYYEQYF. In DNA form, the CDR3 reads TGTGCCAGCAGTTCTAACCGGGACTCCTACTACGAGCAGTACTTC. The chain recombines TRBV6-5 with TRBJ2-7, with a weak D call TRBD2 (6 bases). The germline V and J ends were trimmed by 4 bases and 3 bases, with 16 bases remaining between them. This CDR3 has 15 amino acids. Germline loops: CDR1 MNHEY, CDR2 SVGAGI.

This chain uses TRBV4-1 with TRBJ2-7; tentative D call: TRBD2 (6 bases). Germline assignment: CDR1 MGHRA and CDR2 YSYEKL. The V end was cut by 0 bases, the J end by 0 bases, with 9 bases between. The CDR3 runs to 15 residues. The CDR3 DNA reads TGCGCCAGCAGCCAAGAAGGGAGGAGCTCCTACGAGCAGTACTTC. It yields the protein CASSQEGRSSYEQYF.

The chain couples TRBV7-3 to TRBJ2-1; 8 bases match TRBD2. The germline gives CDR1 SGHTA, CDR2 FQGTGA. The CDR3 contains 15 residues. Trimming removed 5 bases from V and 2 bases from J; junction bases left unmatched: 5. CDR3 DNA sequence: TGTGCCAGCAGCCCCACTAGCGGAACCTACAATGAGCAGTTCTTC. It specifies CASSPTSGTYNEQFF.

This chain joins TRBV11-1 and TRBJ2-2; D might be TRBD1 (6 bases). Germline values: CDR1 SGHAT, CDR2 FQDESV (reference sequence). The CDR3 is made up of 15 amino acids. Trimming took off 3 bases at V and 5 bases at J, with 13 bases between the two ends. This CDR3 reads CASSFRTVGTGELFF. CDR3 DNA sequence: TGTGCCAGCAGCTTTAGGACAGTCGGTACCGGGGAGCTGTTTTTT.

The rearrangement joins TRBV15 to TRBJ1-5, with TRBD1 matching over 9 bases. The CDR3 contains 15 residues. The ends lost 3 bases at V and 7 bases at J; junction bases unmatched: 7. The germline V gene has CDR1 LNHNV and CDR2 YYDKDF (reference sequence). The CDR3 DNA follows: TGTGCCACCAGCAGGAGGACAGGGGAAGGGCAGCCCCAGCATTTT. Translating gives CATSRRTGEGQPQHF.

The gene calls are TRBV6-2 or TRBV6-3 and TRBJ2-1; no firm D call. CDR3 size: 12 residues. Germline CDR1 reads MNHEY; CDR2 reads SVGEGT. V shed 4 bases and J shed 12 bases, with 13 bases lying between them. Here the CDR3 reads CASSSMAVMQFF. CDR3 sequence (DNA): TGTGCCAGCAGTTCCATGGCGGTGATGCAGTTCTTC.

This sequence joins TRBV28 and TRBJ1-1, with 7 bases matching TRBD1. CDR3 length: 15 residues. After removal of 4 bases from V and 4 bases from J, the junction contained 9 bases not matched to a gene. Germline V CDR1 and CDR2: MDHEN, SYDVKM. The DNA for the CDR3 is TGTGCCAGCAGTTACTCGACAGGGCGTACCACTGAAGCTTTCTTT. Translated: CASSYSTGRTTEAFF.

The CDR3 reads CASSLRGGYEQYF. The CDR3 bases are TGTGCCAGCAGTTTACGCGGCGGCTACGAGCAGTACTTC. The chain employs TRBV6-5 and TRBJ2-7; D remains unclear. CDR3 length equals 13 residues. V lost 4 bases and J lost 3, with 10 bases in between. The germline V gene encodes CDR1 MNHEY and CDR2 SVGAGI.

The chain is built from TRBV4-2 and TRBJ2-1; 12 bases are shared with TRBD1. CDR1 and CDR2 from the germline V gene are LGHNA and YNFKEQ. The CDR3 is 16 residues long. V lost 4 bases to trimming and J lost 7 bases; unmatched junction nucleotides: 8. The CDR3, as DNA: TGTGCCAGCAGCCCTAGCCAGGGACAGGGGGCGAATGAGCAGTTCTTC. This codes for CASSPSQGQGANEQFF.

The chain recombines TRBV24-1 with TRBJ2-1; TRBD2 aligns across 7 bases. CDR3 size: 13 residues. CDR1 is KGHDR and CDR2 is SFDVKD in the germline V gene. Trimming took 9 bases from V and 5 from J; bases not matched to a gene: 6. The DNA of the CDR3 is TGTGCCACCGAGAGCGGGAACGACAATGAGCAGTTCTTC. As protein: CATESGNDNEQFF.

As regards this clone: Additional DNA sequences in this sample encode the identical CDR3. The CDR3 coding sequence is TGTGCCAGCAGTCGAGGATCCAATCAGCCCCAGCATTTT. Encoded protein: CASSRGSNQPQHF. V usage is TRBV6-5 and J usage is TRBJ1-5; no clear D gene. CDR3 size: 13 residues. Germline V gene sequence: CDR1 MNHEY, CDR2 SVGAGI. The V gene lost 5 bases and the J gene lost 3 bases, with 8 bases spanning the gap.

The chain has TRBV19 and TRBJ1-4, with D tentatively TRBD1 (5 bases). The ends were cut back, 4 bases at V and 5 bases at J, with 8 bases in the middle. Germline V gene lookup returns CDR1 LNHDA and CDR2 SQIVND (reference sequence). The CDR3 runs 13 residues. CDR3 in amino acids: CASSSNRNEKLFF. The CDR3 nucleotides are TGTGCCAGTAGTAGCAACAGGAATGAAAAACTGTTTTTT.